This T cell receptor (beta chain) was retrieved from a study of blood T cell repertoires in COVID-19. Looking at the study overall: Acute and convalescent COVID-19 samples came from the United States, Italy and Spain. PBMCs, B-cell-depleted T cells, or T cells provided the cDNA or gDNA that made up the material.

Authors' data handling: Estimation of nucleated cell counts relied on the amplification of reference gene primers. Sequencing was performed with immunoSEQ multiplex PCR; in TCRdb, only in-frame clones are kept and a portion is missing. V, J and clone size were drawn from that table, and D and trimming were deduced from the DNA. The table lists about 190,000 clones, roughly 90% of them singletons. The sample holds many counts of this clone. The sequence was obtained from a man aged 45 to 65 with acute or convalescent COVID-19. The sample was peripheral blood.

CDR3 amino acids: CASSLLAGITMGYNEQFF. CDR3 DNA sequence: TGTGCCAGCAGTTTACTAGCGGGTATTACTATGGGCTACAATGAGCAGTTCTTC. The chain uses TRBV28 and TRBJ2-1, with 8 bases lining up with TRBD2. J was trimmed by 3 bases and V by 2 bases; bases with no gene match: 12. This CDR3 has 18 residues. Germline CDR1 and CDR2: MDHEN and SYDVKM.